These 2 T cell receptor beta chains came from one sample sequenced in a study of response to subunit inactivated influenza vaccine. TCRdb ran MiXCR on the RT-PCR reads and lists one entry per CDR3 protein. There are almost 600,000 distinct CDR3 sequences in the sample; 14% occur only once, and 11% lies in the top ten. Sequences were derived from PBMCs from blood, sampled 11 to 12 days after vaccination. Source of these receptors: a man aged 50-60 years who received an inactivated influenza vaccine.

The rearrangement links TRBV28 to TRBJ2-5; D might be TRBD1 or TRBD2, each matching 5 bases. Germline V CDR1 and CDR2: MDHEN, SYDVKM. This CDR3 contains 13 residues. Trimming cost V 6 bases and J 3 bases, with 11 bases left between them. This CDR3 reads CASRGLGKETQYF. The CDR3 coding sequence is TGTGCCAGCAGGGGGCTCGGGAAAGAGACCCAGTACTTC.

This clonotype was seen more than once but under ten times. The V and J genes are TRBV7-9 and TRBJ2-3, with a tentative D call TRBD2 (5 bases). Germline V gene data show CDR1 as SEHNR and CDR2 as FQNEAQ (reference sequence). The V end was cut by 3 bases, the J end by 4 bases, with 14 bases between. The CDR3 is 15 amino acids. CDR3 region: CASSFSGLGADTQYF. In DNA form, the CDR3 reads TGTGCCAGCAGCTTCTCTGGACTTGGAGCAGATACGCAGTATTTT.